Below are 28 T cell receptor beta chains sequenced from a single sample in a study of response to subunit inactivated influenza vaccine. TCRdb processed the RT-PCR reads anew with MiXCR; each CDR3 protein has one entry. The sample holds around 150,000 distinct CDR3 sequences; about a tenth are singletons and the top ten take 9.5% to 15%. The sequenced sample was non-naive T cells sorted from PBMCs, obtained roughly 48 days after vaccination. These TCRs come from a man between 50 and 59 years old who received an inactivated influenza vaccine.

This sequence joins TRBV20-1 and TRBJ2-1; D unclear. The CDR3 has 15 amino acids. The V end lost 3 bases, the J end lost 0 bases, and 12 bases lay between the germline ends. Germline V CDR1 and CDR2: DFQATT, SNEGSKA (reference sequence). Here the CDR3 DNA reads TGCAGTGCTAGCCCCCCTGGTCGCTCCTACAATGAGCAGTTCTTC. This translates into CSASPPGRSYNEQFF.

This clonotype was recorded once. The V call is TRBV5-5, the J call TRBJ2-7; D is ambiguous. The length of the CDR3 is 15 residues. Deletions cut 2 bases from V and 0 bases from J, with 12 bases between. CDR1 is SGHKS and CDR2 is YYEKEE in the germline V gene (reference sequence). The CDR3 nucleotides are TGTGCCAGCAGCTTAACGGACGGAACCTCCTACGAGCAGTACTTC. Protein: CASSLTDGTSYEQYF.

This chain links TRBV2 with TRBJ1-1; no clear D gene. Between the trimmed V and J ends, which lost 6 bases and 1 base, there was a span of 15 bases. CDR3 length: 15 amino acids. Germline loops: CDR1 SNHLY, CDR2 FYNNEI. CDR3 DNA: TGTGCCAGCAGGGGGTCTCGGACGGCGAACACTGAAGCTTTCTTT. Amino acid sequence: CASRGSRTANTEAFF.

This clonotype was seen just once. The CDR3 nucleotides read TGTGCCTGGAGGGGACCGAGCTCCTATAATTCACCCCTCCACTTT. Translation gives CAWRGPSSYNSPLHF. This chain uses TRBV30 with TRBJ1-6; perhaps TRBD1 as D (5 bases). The CDR3 covers 15 residues. Trimming cost V 3 bases and J 0 bases, with 9 bases left between them. The germline V gene has CDR1 GTSNPN and CDR2 SVGIG (reference sequence).

The rearrangement uses TRBV27 and TRBJ1-5; 7 nucleotides line up with TRBD1. CDR1 and CDR2 from the germline V gene are MNHEY and SMNVEV (reference sequence). V trimming: 2 bases; J trimming: 4 bases; junction bases outside the gene matches: 5. CDR3 size: 15 residues. This CDR3 is CASSLVRGANQPQHF. Here the CDR3 DNA reads TGTGCCAGCAGTTTAGTCAGGGGGGCAAATCAGCCCCAGCATTTT.

This clonotype appeared many times. CDR3 amino acids: CASSRGRLQETQYF. The DNA of the CDR3 is TGCGCCAGCAGCCGGGGACGGCTTCAAGAGACCCAGTACTTC. The chain joins TRBV4-1 to TRBJ2-5, with D perhaps matching TRBD1 or TRBD2 (5 bases each). This CDR3 comprises 14 residues. Trimming took 4 bases from V and 2 from J, leaving 11 bases between them. Germline V lookup: CDR1 MGHRA, CDR2 YSYEKL.

The sample holds a few counts of this clonotype. The DNA is omitted, as the CDR3 cannot be located on it reliably, and the CDR3 follows TCRdb's listing. The chain carries TRBV25-1 and TRBJ1-6. The CDR3 sequence runs 14 residues, both termini included. CDR1 MGHDK and CDR2 SYGVNS come from the germline V gene. The CDR3 sequence: CASSSSGTYSPLHF.

This clonotype was found many times. The chain carries TRBV7-6 and TRBJ2-3; 7 nucleotides align to TRBD2. The V gene's germline CDR1 is SGHVS and CDR2 FNYEAQ. The trim removed 1 base at V and 2 bases at J, leaving 9 bases unmatched. The CDR3 has 17 amino acids. CDR3 sequence (DNA): TGTGCCAGCAGCTTAGAAGGCGGCGGGGGTTCCACAGATACGCAGTATTTT. It translates to CASSLEGGGGSTDTQYF.

The gene calls are TRBV4-1 and TRBJ2-3; TRBD2 agrees at 8 bases. V was clipped by 2 bases and J by 3 bases; unmatched bases: 10. The germline V gene encodes CDR1 MGHRA and CDR2 YSYEKL. The CDR3 is 17 amino acids. CDR3 in amino acids: CASSQPTSGPRTDTQYF. The CDR3 nucleotides read TGCGCCAGCAGCCAACCAACTAGCGGCCCTAGGACAGATACGCAGTATTTT.

This clonotype appeared many times. The chain links TRBV6-5 to TRBJ2-2, with D perhaps matching TRBD1 (5 bases). V was shortened by 0 bases and J by 1 base, with 6 bases between the two germline ends. Germline V gene data show CDR1 as MNHEY and CDR2 as SVGAGI. The CDR3 sequence is 15 residues long. DNA of the CDR3: TGTGCCAGCAGTTACTCCGACAGGAACACCGGGGAGCTGTTTTTT. It encodes CASSYSDRNTGELFF.

The table lists this clonotype with a few counts. A read error is possible here, since a much larger clone lies one base away. The genes are TRBV3-1 and TRBJ2-1, with 12 nucleotides matching TRBD2. V lost 7 bases to trimming and J lost 8 bases; unmatched junction nucleotides: 6. This CDR3 region has 14 residues. The germline CDR1 and CDR2 sequences are LGHDT and YNNKEL (reference sequence). The DNA of the CDR3 is TGTGCCAGCAACCCTAGCGGGGGGGCTTATGAGCAGTTCTTC. It codes for CASNPSGGAYEQFF.

This clonotype appeared many times. The chain uses TRBV9 and TRBJ2-1, with 12 positions matching TRBD2. Germline CDR1 SGDLS, CDR2 YYNGEE. The V gene end was trimmed by 4 bases and the J gene end by 8 bases; junction bases not matched to a gene: 10. The CDR3 loop spans 16 amino acids. CDR3 sequence: CASSNALAGGQDEQFF. The DNA of the CDR3 is TGTGCCAGCAGCAACGCACTAGCGGGAGGTCAGGATGAGCAGTTCTTC.

This clonotype was seen a few times. The rearrangement joins TRBV5-6 to TRBJ2-7; no firm D call. Germline V lookup: CDR1 SGHDT, CDR2 YYEEEE. V was shortened by 2 bases and J by 1 base, with 13 bases between the two germline ends. The length of the CDR3 is 15 residues. The CDR3 nucleotides read TGTGCCAGCAGCTTTCTGGGAACCGATTCCTACGAGCAGTACTTC. This gives the protein CASSFLGTDSYEQYF.

The rearrangement joins TRBV20-1 to TRBJ1-5; 9 nucleotides line up with TRBD1. The length of the CDR3 is 16 residues. J gave up 0 bases and V 3 bases, and 6 bases lay outside the gene matches. Germline CDR1 and CDR2: DFQATT and SNEGSKA (reference sequence). In nucleotides, the CDR3 is TGCAGTGCTAGGATGACAGGGGGTGGTAGCAATCAGCCCCAGCATTTT. This sequence encodes CSARMTGGGSNQPQHF.

This clonotype was seen only a few times. The chain combines TRBV4-1 with TRBJ2-6; 7 bases fit TRBD2. Germline CDR1 reads MGHRA; CDR2 reads YSYEKL. The CDR3 consists of 18 residues. The trim removed 0 bases at V and 0 bases at J, leaving 5 bases unmatched. The CDR3 DNA is TGCGCCAGCAGCCAAGATCTGGGAGGGCACTCTGGGGCCAACGTCCTGACTTTC. Its protein product is CASSQDLGGHSGANVLTF.

This clonotype was seen repeatedly, ten times or more. This chain uses TRBV10-3 with TRBJ2-7; 9 bases are a match to TRBD2. Germline-derived CDR1 and CDR2 are ENHRY and SYGVKD. V shed 6 bases and J 5 bases; nucleotides not matched to a gene: 11. This CDR3 region has 15 residues. The CDR3 nucleotides are TGTGCCATCAGCGGTTGGCGGGAGGGCCATCACGAGCAGTACTTC. It encodes CAISGWREGHHEQYF.

This clonotype has a count of ten or more. The genes are TRBV7-2 and TRBJ2-3, with 8 nucleotides matching TRBD2. Trimming cost V 8 bases and J 0 bases; bases outside gene matches: 4. Germline V gene data show CDR1 as SGHTA and CDR2 as FQGNSA. This CDR3 has 14 amino acids. The CDR3 nucleotides are TGTGCCAGCGGCCTAGCGGGCAGCACAGATACGCAGTATTTT. Amino acids: CASGLAGSTDTQYF.

Ten or more counts support this clonotype. The genes are TRBV12-3 or TRBV12-4 and TRBJ1-6; D ambiguous. The length of the CDR3 is 15 residues. V lost 5 bases, J lost 4 bases, and 12 bases lay in between. CDR3: CASSPDMGYNSPLHF. The CDR3 DNA is TGTGCCAGCAGTCCGGATATGGGGTATAATTCACCCCTCCACTTT.

This rearrangement joins TRBV6-1 to TRBJ2-5; tentative D call: TRBD2 (6 bases). V was cut by 8 bases and J by 2 bases, with 12 bases left in between. The CDR3 loop spans 13 amino acids. Germline V gives CDR1 MNHNS, CDR2 SASEGT. CDR3 region: CASGLSVQETQYF. CDR3 sequence (DNA): TGTGCCAGCGGACTAAGCGTACAAGAGACCCAGTACTTC.

In its sample, this clonotype was seen many times. J is TRBJ2-7 and V is TRBV7-8; the match to TRBD2 covers 7 bases. CDR1 is SGHVS, CDR2 FQNEAQ, per germline. The V and J ends lost 5 bases and 4 bases, in that order; junction bases with no gene match: 8. The CDR3 consists of 14 residues. The CDR3 bases are TGTGCCAGCAGCAGGCCCGAGGGAGGGTACGAGCAGTACTTC. It encodes CASSRPEGGYEQYF. Drawing the rest from reference TRBV7-8 and TRBJ2-7, the complete variable domain is GAGVSQSPRYKVAKRGQDVALRCDPISGHVSLFWYQQALGQGPEFLTYFQNEAQLDKSGLPSDRFFAERPEGSVSTLKIQRTQQEDSAVYLCASSRPEGGYEQYFGPGTRLTVT.

This clonotype was seen many times. CDR3 protein: CSASDGGFYGYTF. CDR3 DNA: TGCAGTGCCTCCGACGGGGGGTTCTATGGCTACACCTTC. V and J are TRBV20-1 and TRBJ1-2, with D possibly TRBD1 on 5 matching bases. Germline V lookup: CDR1 DFQATT, CDR2 SNEGSKA (reference sequence). With 6 bases removed from V and 4 bases from J, the gap between germline ends came to 15 bases. The CDR3 is made up of 13 amino acids.

This clonotype has more than one count but fewer than ten. This chain joins TRBV28 and TRBJ1-5, with 10 bases lining up with TRBD1. The CDR3 contains 20 residues. Per the germline V gene, CDR1 is MDHEN and CDR2 is SYDVKM. The V segment lost 4 bases and the J segment 0 bases; nucleotides outside the gene matches: 15. For the CDR3, the DNA is TGTGCCAGCAGTTCAATGGGCCCGGGACAGGGGATTTTTAGCAATCAGCCCCAGCATTTT. As protein: CASSSMGPGQGIFSNQPQHF.

The chain is built from TRBV9 and TRBJ1-4, with no clear D. The CDR3 has 16 amino acids. The germline V gene has CDR1 SGDLS and CDR2 YYNGEE. The V end lost 4 bases, the J end lost 1 base, and 14 bases lay between the germline ends. The CDR3 here is CASSPTSLGTNEKLFF. As DNA, the CDR3 is TGTGCCAGCAGCCCGACGAGTTTGGGAACTAATGAAAAACTGTTTTTT.

This clonotype has at least ten counts. The chain has TRBV20-1 and TRBJ1-1; unclear D gene. Trimming removed 5 bases from V and 2 bases from J, with 9 bases in between. The CDR3 totals 12 residues. The germline V gene has CDR1 DFQATT and CDR2 SNEGSKA (reference sequence). The CDR3 loop reads CSAGRRNTEAFF. CDR3 nucleotide sequence: TGCAGTGCTGGGCGTAGAAACACTGAAGCTTTCTTT.

This clonotype was seen repeatedly, ten times or more. The gene calls are TRBV5-1 and TRBJ2-6; TRBD2 might be the D (6 bases). Germline CDR1 reads SGHRS; CDR2 reads YFSETQ. The CDR3 loop spans 18 amino acids. Trimming took off 0 bases at V and 0 bases at J, with 13 bases between the two ends. This CDR3 reads CASSLAVAVYSGANVLTF. In DNA, the CDR3 is TGCGCCAGCAGCTTGGCTGTAGCGGTTTACTCTGGGGCCAACGTCCTGACTTTC.

J is TRBJ1-6 and V is TRBV2; D may be TRBD1 (5 bases). This CDR3 spans 14 amino acids. Germline CDR1 and CDR2: SNHLY and FYNNEI. V was clipped by 9 bases and J by 7 bases, with 16 bases between them. CDR3 sequence (DNA): TGTGCCAGTAGAAAGGGACTGCTAAATTCACCCCTCCACTTT. Its translation: CASRKGLLNSPLHF.

Of note for this clonotype: A read error may explain this, as a much larger clone is one base away. The chain links TRBV6-2 or TRBV6-3 to TRBJ2-1; perhaps TRBD1 as D (6 bases). Judging by the DNA end, TRBJ2-7 fits better; the J call may be wrong. Germline loops: CDR1 MNHEY, CDR2 SVGEGT. The CDR3 is 16 residues long. CDR3 in DNA: TGTGCCAGCAGTAATTCAGGGGTTGGCTCCTACAATGAGCAGTACTTC. Residues: CASSNSGVGSYNEQYF.

This clonotype was observed at least ten times. J is TRBJ1-4 and V is TRBV28, with D perhaps matching TRBD1 (6 bases). The CDR3 spans 17 residues. Germline assignment: CDR1 MDHEN and CDR2 SYDVKM. V lost 1 base, J lost 6 bases, and 18 bases lay in between. The DNA of the CDR3 is TGTGCCAGCAGTTTATTCGGACAGCCCATCGGCCATGAAAAACTGTTTTTT. It yields the protein CASSLFGQPIGHEKLFF.